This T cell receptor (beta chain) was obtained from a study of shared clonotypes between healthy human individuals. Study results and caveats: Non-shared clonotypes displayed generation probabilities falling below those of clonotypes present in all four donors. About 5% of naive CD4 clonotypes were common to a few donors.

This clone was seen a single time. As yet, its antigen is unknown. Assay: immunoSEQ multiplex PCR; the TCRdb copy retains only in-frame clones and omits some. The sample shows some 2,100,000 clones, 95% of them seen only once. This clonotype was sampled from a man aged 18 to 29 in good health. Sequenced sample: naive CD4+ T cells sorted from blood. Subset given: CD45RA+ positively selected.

CDR3 nucleotide sequence: TGCAGCGTTGAAGAATTCCTGGGACCACCCCGGGGTGAGCAGTTCTTC. It codes for CSVEEFLGPPRGEQFF. V and J are TRBV29-1 and TRBJ2-1; tentatively, D is TRBD1 or TRBD2 (5 bases each). Germline V gene sequence: CDR1 SQVTM, CDR2 ANQGSEA. V shed 0 bases and J shed 9 bases, with 21 bases lying between them. The CDR3 sequence is 16 residues long.